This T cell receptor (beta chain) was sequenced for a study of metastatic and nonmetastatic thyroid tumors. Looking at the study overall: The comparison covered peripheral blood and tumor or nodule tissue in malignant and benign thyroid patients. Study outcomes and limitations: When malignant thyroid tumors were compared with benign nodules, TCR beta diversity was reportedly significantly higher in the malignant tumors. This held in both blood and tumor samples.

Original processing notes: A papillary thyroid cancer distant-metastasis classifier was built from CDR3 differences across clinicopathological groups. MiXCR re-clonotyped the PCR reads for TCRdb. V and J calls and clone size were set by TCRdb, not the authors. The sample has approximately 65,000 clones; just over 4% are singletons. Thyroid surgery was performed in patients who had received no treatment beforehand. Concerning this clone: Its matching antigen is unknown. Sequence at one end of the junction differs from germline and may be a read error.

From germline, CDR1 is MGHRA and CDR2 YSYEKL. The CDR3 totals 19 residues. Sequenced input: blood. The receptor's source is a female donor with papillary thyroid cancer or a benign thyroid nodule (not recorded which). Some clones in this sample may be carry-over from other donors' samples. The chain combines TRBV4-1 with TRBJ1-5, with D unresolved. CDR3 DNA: TGCGCCAGCAGCCAAGTTCCCCTTTTGCGTGGGCCTCCGAATCATCCCCAGCATTTT. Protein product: CASSQVPLLRGPPNHPQHF.